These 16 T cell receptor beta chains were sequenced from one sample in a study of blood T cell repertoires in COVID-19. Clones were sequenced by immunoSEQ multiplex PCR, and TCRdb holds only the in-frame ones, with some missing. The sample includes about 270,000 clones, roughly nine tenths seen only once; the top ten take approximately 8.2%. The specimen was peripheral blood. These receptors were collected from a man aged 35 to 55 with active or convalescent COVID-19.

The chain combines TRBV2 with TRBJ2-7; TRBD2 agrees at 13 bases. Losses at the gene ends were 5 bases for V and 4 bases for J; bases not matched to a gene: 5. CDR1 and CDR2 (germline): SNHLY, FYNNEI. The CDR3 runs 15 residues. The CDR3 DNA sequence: TGTGCCAGCAGTATTTTGACTAGCGGGAGGTACGAGCAGTACTTC. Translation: CASSILTSGRYEQYF.

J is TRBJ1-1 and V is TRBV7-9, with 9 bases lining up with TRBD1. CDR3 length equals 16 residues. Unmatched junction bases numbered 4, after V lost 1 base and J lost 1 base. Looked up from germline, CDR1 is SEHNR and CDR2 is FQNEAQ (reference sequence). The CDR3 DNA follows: TGTGCCAGCAGCTTAGTAACGGGACAGGGGAACACTGAAGCTTTCTTT. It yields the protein CASSLVTGQGNTEAFF.

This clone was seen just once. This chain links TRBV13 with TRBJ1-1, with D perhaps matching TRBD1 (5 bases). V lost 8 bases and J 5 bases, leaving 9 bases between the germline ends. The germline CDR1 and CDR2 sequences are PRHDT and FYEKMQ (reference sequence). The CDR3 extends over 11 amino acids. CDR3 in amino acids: CASGRGTEAFF. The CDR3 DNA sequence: TGTGCCAGCGGTAGGGGAACTGAAGCTTTCTTT. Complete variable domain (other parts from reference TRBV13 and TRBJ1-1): AAGVIQSPRHLIKEKRETATLKCYPIPRHDTVYWYQQGPGQDPQFLISFYEKMQSDKGSIPDRFSAQQFSDYHSELNMSSLELGDSALYFCASGRGTEAFFGQGTRLTVV.

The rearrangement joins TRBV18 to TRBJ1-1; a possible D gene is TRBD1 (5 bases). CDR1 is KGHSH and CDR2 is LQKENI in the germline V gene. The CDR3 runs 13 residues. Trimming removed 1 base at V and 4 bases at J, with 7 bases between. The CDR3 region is CASSPRGGTEAFF. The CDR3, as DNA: TGTGCCAGCTCACCACGCGGGGGCACTGAAGCTTTCTTT.

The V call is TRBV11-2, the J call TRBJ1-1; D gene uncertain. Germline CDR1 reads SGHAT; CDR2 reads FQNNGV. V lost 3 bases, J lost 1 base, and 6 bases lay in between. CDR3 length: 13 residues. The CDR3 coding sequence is TGTGCCAGCAGCTTCCGACAGAACACTGAAGCTTTCTTT. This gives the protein CASSFRQNTEAFF.

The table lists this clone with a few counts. CDR3 nucleotides: TGTGCCAGTGCCCCCCTACAGTACACTGAAGCTTTCTTT. Encoded protein: CASAPLQYTEAFF. This chain joins TRBV12-3 or TRBV12-4 and TRBJ1-1; no clear D gene. V dropped 9 bases and J dropped 3 bases, with 14 bases sitting between them. The CDR3 has 13 residues.

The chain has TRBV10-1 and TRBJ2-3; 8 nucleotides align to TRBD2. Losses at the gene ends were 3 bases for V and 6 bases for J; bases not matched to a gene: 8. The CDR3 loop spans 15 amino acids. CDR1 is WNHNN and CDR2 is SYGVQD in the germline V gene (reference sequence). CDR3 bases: TGCGCCAGCAGTGATCGCGGGGGGATTCCGGATACGCAGTATTTT. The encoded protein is CASSDRGGIPDTQYF.

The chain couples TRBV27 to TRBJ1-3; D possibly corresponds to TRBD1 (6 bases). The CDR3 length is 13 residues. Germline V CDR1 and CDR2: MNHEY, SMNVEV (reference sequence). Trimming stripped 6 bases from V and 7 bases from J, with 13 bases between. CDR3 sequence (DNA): TGTGCCAGCAGCTTAGGGGGGGTCAACACCATATATTTT. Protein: CASSLGGVNTIYF.

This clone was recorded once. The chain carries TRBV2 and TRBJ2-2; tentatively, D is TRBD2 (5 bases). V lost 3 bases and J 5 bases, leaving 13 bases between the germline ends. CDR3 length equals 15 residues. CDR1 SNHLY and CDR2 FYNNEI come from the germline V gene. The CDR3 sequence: CASSESSSSTGELFF. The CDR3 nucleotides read TGTGCCAGCAGTGAGTCGTCTAGCAGTACCGGGGAGCTGTTTTTT.

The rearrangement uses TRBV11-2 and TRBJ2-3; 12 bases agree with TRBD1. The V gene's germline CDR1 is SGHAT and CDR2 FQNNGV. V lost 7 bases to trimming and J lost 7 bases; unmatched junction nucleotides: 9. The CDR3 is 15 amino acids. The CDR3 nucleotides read TGTGCCAGCATTGAAGGGACAGGGGGCGGAAATACGCAGTATTTT. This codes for CASIEGTGGGNTQYF.

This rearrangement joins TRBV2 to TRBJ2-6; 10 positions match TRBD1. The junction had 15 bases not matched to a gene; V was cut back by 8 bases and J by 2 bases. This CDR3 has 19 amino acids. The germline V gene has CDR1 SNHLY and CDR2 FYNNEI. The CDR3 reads CASVTGIGTGVPGANVLTF. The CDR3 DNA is TGTGCCAGCGTGACAGGGATAGGGACAGGGGTCCCTGGGGCCAACGTCCTGACTTTC.

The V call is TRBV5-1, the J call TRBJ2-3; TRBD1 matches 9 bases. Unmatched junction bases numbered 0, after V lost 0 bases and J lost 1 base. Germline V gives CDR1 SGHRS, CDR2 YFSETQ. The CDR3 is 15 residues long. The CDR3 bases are TGCGCCAGCAGCTTGGGACAGGGGGGCACAGATACGCAGTATTTT. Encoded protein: CASSLGQGGTDTQYF.

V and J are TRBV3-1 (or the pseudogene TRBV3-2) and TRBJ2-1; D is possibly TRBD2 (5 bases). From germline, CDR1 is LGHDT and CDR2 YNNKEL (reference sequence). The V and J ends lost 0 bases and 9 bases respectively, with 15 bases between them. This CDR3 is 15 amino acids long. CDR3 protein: CASSQDGRTWGEQFF. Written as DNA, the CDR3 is TGTGCCAGCAGCCAAGACGGACGGACTTGGGGTGAGCAGTTCTTC.

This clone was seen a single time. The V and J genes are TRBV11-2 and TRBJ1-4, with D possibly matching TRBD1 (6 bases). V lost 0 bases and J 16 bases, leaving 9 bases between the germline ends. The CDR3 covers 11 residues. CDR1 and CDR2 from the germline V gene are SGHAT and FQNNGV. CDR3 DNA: TGTGCCAGCAGCTTAGACGGGGGGCAGTTTTTT. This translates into CASSLDGGQFF. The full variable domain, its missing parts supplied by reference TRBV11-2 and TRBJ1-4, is EAGVAQSPRYKIIEKRQSVAFWCNPISGHATLYWYQQILGQGPKLLIQFQNNGVVDDSQLPKDRFSAERLKGVDSTLKIQPAKLEDSAVYLCASSLDGGQFFGSGTQLSVL.

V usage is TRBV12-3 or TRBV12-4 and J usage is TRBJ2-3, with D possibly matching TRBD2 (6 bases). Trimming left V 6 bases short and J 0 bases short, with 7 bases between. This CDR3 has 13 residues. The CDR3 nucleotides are TGTGCCAGCAGCGGGACTAGCACAGATACGCAGTATTTT. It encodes CASSGTSTDTQYF.

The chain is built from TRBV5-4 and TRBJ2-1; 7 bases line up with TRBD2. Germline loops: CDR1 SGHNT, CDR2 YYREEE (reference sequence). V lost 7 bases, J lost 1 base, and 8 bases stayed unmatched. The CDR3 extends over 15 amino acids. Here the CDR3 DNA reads TGTGCCAGCGCGCGCCGAGCGGGATCCTACAATGAGCAGTTCTTC. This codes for CASARRAGSYNEQFF.